This entry lists 17 T cell receptor beta chains sequenced from one sample in a study of response to subunit inactivated influenza vaccine. TCRdb used MiXCR to reprocess the RT-PCR reads, holding one entry per CDR3 protein. The repertoire has hundreds of thousands of distinct CDR3 sequences, under 20% of them found once; the top ten carry 11%. Source: PBMCs from blood, taken about 5 days after vaccination. The receptors were sampled from a man aged 50-60 years who received an inactivated influenza vaccine.

This clonotype was seen once. The chain has TRBV4-3 and TRBJ2-5; TRBD2 matches at 9 bases. From germline, CDR1 is LGHNA and CDR2 YSLEER. This CDR3 has 15 amino acids. V was clipped by 0 bases and J by 5 bases; unmatched bases: 4. CDR3 coding DNA: TGCGCCAGCAGCCAAGAAGCTAGCGGGGAGGAGACCCAGTACTTC. Its translation: CASSQEASGEETQYF.

The rearrangement links TRBV12-3 or TRBV12-4 to TRBJ1-1; D is ambiguous. This CDR3 comprises 13 residues. With 6 bases removed from V and 1 base from J, the gap between germline ends came to 9 bases. The CDR3, as DNA: TGTGCCAGCAGGAAGGGTTCGAACACTGAAGCTTTCTTT. Protein sequence: CASRKGSNTEAFF.

This clonotype was recorded a few times. This chain uses TRBV20-1 with TRBJ2-7; D unclear. Trimming removed 3 bases at V and 0 bases at J, with 12 bases between. This CDR3 has 14 residues. Germline V gene lookup returns CDR1 DFQATT and CDR2 SNEGSKA (reference sequence). The CDR3 nucleotides read TGCAGTGCTAGTGCCCCCTTCGACTCCTACGAGCAGTACTTC. Its translation is CSASAPFDSYEQYF.

The rearrangement uses TRBV4-1 and TRBJ1-4; 9 bases agree with TRBD1. Germline values: CDR1 MGHRA, CDR2 YSYEKL. V trimming: 3 bases; J trimming: 7 bases; junction bases outside the gene matches: 6. This CDR3 has 15 residues. The CDR3 region is CASSHQDRGGEKLFF. The CDR3 DNA is TGCGCCAGCAGCCATCAGGACAGGGGTGGTGAAAAACTGTTTTTT.

This clonotype was picked up a small number of times. The gene calls are TRBV20-1 and TRBJ1-2, with D tentatively TRBD1 (6 bases). The CDR3 has 14 amino acids. CDR1 and CDR2 from the germline V gene are DFQATT and SNEGSKA (reference sequence). Trimming cost V 5 bases and J 4 bases, with 17 bases left between them. The CDR3 sequence: CSALKDRNGYGYTF. The CDR3 DNA is TGCAGTGCTCTTAAGGACAGAAATGGCTATGGCTACACCTTC.

The chain is built from TRBV7-2 and TRBJ1-5, with TRBD1 as a possible D gene (5 bases). Trimming removed 6 bases from V and 1 base from J, with 13 bases in between. Germline V gives CDR1 SGHTA, CDR2 FQGNSA. This CDR3 is built from 15 residues. The CDR3 region is CASSTGLGSNQPQHF. The CDR3 DNA reads TGTGCCAGCAGTACAGGCCTGGGGAGCAATCAGCCCCAGCATTTT.

This clonotype was seen only a few times. V gene TRBV9 combines with J gene TRBJ2-5; D assignment may be TRBD1 or TRBD2 (5 bases each). The V end lost 0 bases, the J end lost 4 bases, and 13 bases lay between the germline ends. Germline loops: CDR1 SGDLS, CDR2 YYNGEE. CDR3 length equals 15 residues. CDR3 nucleotide sequence: TGTGCCAGCAGCGTAGTGGGCAGGGCGGGAGAGACCCAGTACTTC. Translated: CASSVVGRAGETQYF.

This clonotype has more than one count but fewer than ten. This chain uses TRBV20-1 with TRBJ2-7; no definite D call. Germline V gene data show CDR1 as DFQATT and CDR2 as SNEGSKA (reference sequence). Trimming pared 3 bases from V and 5 bases from J, leaving 14 bases between. The CDR3 length is 13 residues. CDR3 in DNA: TGCAGTGCTAGGGCACATACTAACCACGAGCAGTACTTC. It is translated as CSARAHTNHEQYF.

The chain uses TRBV7-9 and TRBJ2-1; 10 nucleotides agree with TRBD2. Per the germline V gene, CDR1 is SEHNR and CDR2 is FQNEAQ (reference sequence). This CDR3 has 17 amino acids. Trimming at V came to 6 bases and at J to 1 base, leaving 9 bases not matched to a gene. The CDR3 here is CASRLPGLASSYNEQFF. The DNA of the CDR3 is TGTGCCAGCAGGCTCCCGGGACTAGCGTCTTCCTACAATGAGCAGTTCTTC.

The chain employs TRBV27 and TRBJ2-1; possibly TRBD1 for D (6 bases). The J call is uncertain, as TRBJ2-7 better fits the DNA end. Germline V gives CDR1 MNHEY, CDR2 SMNVEV (reference sequence). This CDR3 region has 14 residues. CDR3 amino acids: CASSPRDNYNEQYF. CDR3 sequence (DNA): TGTGCCAGCAGTCCTCGGGACAACTACAATGAGCAGTACTTC.

The CDR3 sequence: CAISRDLRDTQYF. The CDR3 coding sequence is TGTGCCATCAGCCGGGACTTAAGGGATACGCAGTATTTT. The J gene is TRBJ2-3, the V gene TRBV10-3, with D perhaps TRBD2 (6 bases). The CDR3 consists of 13 residues. Germline CDR1 ENHRY, CDR2 SYGVKD. V lost 6 bases and J lost 6, with 13 bases in between.

The J gene is TRBJ2-2, the V gene TRBV27; no reliable D call. The length of the CDR3 is 13 residues. From germline, CDR1 is MNHEY and CDR2 SMNVEV (reference sequence). Trimming removed 3 bases at V and 6 bases at J, with 8 bases between. CDR3 nucleotide sequence: TGTGCCAGCAGTTTTCGAGTGTCCGGGGAGCTGTTTTTT. This codes for CASSFRVSGELFF.

The genes are TRBV12-3 or TRBV12-4 and TRBJ1-2, with D tentatively TRBD1 (5 bases). This CDR3 has 13 amino acids. With 8 bases removed from V and 7 bases from J, the gap between germline ends came to 17 bases. CDR3 sequence (DNA): TGTGCCAGCTCCCCTAGGGGAGGGGCTGGCTACACCTTC. Its protein is CASSPRGGAGYTF.

This clonotype was seen a handful of times. The V gene is TRBV19, the J gene TRBJ1-2; tentatively, D is TRBD1 (5 bases). The germline V and J ends were trimmed by 6 bases and 8 bases, with 25 bases remaining between them. This CDR3 is built from 16 residues. Germline loops: CDR1 LNHDA, CDR2 SQIVND (reference sequence). The CDR3 bases are TGTGCCAGTAGCCCCGAGGGACCGTCTTGGGTCTTGGGCTACACCTTC. Protein sequence: CASSPEGPSWVLGYTF.

A few counts support this clonotype. The chain carries TRBV24-1 and TRBJ2-7; 7 positions agree with TRBD2. With 3 bases clipped from V and 3 bases from J, the junction kept 10 bases outside the gene matches. The CDR3 totals 16 residues. CDR1 is KGHDR and CDR2 is SFDVKD in the germline V gene. For the CDR3, the DNA is TGTGCCACCAGTGATGCCCGGACCGCGGGGGTCTACGAGCAGTACTTC. Its protein is CATSDARTAGVYEQYF.

The V and J genes are TRBV5-1 and TRBJ2-6; maybe TRBD2 (5 bases). The CDR3 spans 17 residues. Germline loops: CDR1 SGHRS, CDR2 YFSETQ. Deletions cut 0 bases from V and 2 bases from J, with 12 bases between. The CDR3 protein is CASSLALQRAGANVLTF. The CDR3 bases are TGCGCCAGCAGCTTGGCTCTACAGAGGGCTGGGGCCAACGTCCTGACTTTC.

V is TRBV6-5 and J is TRBJ1-2, with D possibly matching TRBD1 (5 bases). CDR1 MNHEY and CDR2 SVGAGI come from the germline V gene. Trimming stripped 1 base from V and 7 bases from J, with 13 bases between. The CDR3 spans 14 residues. CDR3: CASSYYSQAGGYTF. CDR3 coding DNA: TGTGCCAGCAGTTACTATTCACAGGCAGGTGGCTACACCTTC.